The text below deals with one TCR beta chain. This sample stems from a study of patients and donors after allogeneic stem cell transplantation. Trimming shortened V by 5 bases and J by 5 bases, and 16 bases separated the two germline ends. The CDR3 extends over 15 amino acids. Germline lookup yields CDR1 SEHNR and CDR2 FQNEAQ (reference sequence). TCRdb passed the RT-PCR reads through MiXCR, listing each CDR3 protein once. Here the sample spans roughly 940,000 distinct CDR3 sequences, roughly 18% being singletons. J is TRBJ2-1 and V is TRBV7-9; weak D call: TRBD1 (6 bases). Sequenced material: blood, either unsorted or a sorted T cell fraction (not recorded which). The TCR sequence derives from a human donor who was either an allogeneic HSCT recipient or a stem cell or donor lymphocyte infusion donor (not recorded which). It is not recorded whose cells these are; they may come from a transplant donor. CDR3 sequence reads: CASSPNRVGDNEQFF. CDR3 in DNA: TGTGCCAGCAGCCCTAACAGGGTGGGAGACAATGAGCAGTTCTTC.